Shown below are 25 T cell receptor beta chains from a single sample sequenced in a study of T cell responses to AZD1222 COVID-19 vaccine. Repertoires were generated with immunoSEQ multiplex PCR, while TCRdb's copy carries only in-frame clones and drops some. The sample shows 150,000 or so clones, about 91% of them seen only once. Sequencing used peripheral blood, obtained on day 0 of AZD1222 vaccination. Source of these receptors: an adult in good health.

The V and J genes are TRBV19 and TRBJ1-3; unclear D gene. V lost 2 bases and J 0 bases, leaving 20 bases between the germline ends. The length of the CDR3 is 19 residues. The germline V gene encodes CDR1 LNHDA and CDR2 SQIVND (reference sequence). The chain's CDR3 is CASSIILAWRKHSGNTIYF. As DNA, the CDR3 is TGTGCCAGTAGTATAATTCTGGCCTGGCGAAAACACTCTGGAAACACCATATATTTT.

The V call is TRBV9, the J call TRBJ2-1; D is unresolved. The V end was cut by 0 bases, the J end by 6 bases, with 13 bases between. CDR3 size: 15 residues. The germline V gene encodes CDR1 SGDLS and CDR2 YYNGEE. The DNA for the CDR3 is TGTGCCAGCAGCGTAGACTGGGCCGCTGCCAATGAGCAGTTCTTC. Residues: CASSVDWAAANEQFF.

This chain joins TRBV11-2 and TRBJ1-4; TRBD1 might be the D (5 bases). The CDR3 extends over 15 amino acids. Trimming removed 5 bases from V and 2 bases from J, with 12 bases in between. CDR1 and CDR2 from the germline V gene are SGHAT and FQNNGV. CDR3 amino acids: CASSPRGVTNEKLFF. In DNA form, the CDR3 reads TGTGCCAGCAGCCCTCGGGGGGTTACTAATGAAAAACTGTTTTTT.

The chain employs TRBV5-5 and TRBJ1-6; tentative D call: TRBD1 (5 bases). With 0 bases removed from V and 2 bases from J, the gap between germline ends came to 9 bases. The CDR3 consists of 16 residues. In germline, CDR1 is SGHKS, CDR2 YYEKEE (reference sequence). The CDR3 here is CASSLVGDPYNSPLHF. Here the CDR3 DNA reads TGTGCCAGCAGCTTGGTTGGGGACCCCTATAATTCACCCCTCCACTTT. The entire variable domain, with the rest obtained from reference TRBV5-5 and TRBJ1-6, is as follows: DAGVTQSPTHLIKTRGQQVTLRCSPISGHKSVSWYQQVLGQGPQFIFQYYEKEERGRGNFPDRFSARQFPNYSSELNVNALLLGDSALYLCASSLVGDPYNSPLHFGNGTRLTVT.

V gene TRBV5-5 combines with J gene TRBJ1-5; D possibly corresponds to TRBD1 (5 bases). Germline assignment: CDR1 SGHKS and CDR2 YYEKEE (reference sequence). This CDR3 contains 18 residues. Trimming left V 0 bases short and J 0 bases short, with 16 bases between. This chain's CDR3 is CASSLASGRLYSNQPQHF. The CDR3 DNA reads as TGTGCCAGCAGCTTGGCTTCGGGACGGTTGTATAGCAATCAGCCCCAGCATTTT.

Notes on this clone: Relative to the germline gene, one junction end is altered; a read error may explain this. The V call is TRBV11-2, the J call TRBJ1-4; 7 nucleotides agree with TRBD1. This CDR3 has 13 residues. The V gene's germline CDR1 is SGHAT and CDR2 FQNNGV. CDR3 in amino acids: CASSLAGGDRDHF. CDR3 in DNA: TGTGCCAGCAGCTTAGCGGGAGGGGACAGAGACCATTTT.

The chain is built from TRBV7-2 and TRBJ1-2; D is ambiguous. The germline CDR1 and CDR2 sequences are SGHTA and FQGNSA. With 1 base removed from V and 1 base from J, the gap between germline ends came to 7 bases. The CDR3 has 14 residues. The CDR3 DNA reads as TGTGCCAGCAGCTTAGATATACTTAACTATGGCTACACCTTC. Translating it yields CASSLDILNYGYTF.

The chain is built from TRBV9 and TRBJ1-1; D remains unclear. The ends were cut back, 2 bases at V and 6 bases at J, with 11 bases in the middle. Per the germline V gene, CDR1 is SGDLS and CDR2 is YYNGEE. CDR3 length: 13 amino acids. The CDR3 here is CASSVLPGAEAFF. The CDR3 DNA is TGTGCCAGCAGCGTGCTCCCGGGCGCTGAAGCTTTCTTT.

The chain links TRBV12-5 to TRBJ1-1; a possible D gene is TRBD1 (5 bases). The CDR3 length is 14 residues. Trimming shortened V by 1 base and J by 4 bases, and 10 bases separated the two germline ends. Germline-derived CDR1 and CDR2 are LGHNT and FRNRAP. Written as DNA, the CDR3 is TGTGCTAGTGGTTTGGGGGGGATGAGCACTGAAGCTTTCTTT. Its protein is CASGLGGMSTEAFF.

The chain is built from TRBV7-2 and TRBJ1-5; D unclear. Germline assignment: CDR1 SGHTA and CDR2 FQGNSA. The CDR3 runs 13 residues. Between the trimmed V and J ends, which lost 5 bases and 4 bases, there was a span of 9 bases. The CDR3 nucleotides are TGTGCCAGCAGCCCTGACATGAATCAGCCCCAGCATTTT. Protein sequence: CASSPDMNQPQHF.

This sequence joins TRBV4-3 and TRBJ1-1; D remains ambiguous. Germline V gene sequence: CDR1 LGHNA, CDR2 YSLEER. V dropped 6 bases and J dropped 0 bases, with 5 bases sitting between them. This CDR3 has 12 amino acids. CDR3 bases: TGCGCCAGCAGTTTTCTGAACACTGAAGCTTTCTTT. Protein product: CASSFLNTEAFF.

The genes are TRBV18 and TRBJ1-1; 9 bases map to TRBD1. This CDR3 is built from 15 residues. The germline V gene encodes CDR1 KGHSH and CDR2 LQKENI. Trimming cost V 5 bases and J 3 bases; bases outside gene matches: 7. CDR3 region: CASSSMTGGDTEAFF. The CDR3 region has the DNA TGTGCCAGCTCATCTATGACAGGGGGGGACACTGAAGCTTTCTTT.

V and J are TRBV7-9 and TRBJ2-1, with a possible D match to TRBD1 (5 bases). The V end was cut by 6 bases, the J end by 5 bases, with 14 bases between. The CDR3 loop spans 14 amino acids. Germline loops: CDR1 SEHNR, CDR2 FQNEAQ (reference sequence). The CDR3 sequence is CASRPNGAHNEQFF. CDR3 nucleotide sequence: TGTGCCAGCAGGCCGAATGGGGCCCACAATGAGCAGTTCTTC. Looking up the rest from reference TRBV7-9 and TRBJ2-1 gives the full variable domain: DTGVSQNPRHKITKRGQNVTFRCDPISEHNRLYWYRQTLGQGPEFLTYFQNEAQLEKSRLLSDRFSAERPKGSFSTLEIQRTEQGDSAMYLCASRPNGAHNEQFFGPGTRLTVL.

CDR3 coding DNA: TGTGCCAGCAGCTTTCCCCAAACTGGATGGCGCTCTGGAAACACCATATATTTT. Translation gives CASSFPQTGWRSGNTIYF. The chain has TRBV5-6 and TRBJ1-3, with unresolved D. Germline V gives CDR1 SGHDT, CDR2 YYEEEE. The CDR3 runs 18 residues. With 2 bases removed from V and 0 bases from J, the gap between germline ends came to 18 bases.

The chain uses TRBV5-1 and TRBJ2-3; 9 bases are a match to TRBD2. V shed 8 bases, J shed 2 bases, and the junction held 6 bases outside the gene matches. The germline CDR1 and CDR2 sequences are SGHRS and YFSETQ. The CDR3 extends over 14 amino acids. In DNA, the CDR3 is TGCGCCAGAATAGCGGGGGCTTACACAGATACGCAGTATTTT. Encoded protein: CARIAGAYTDTQYF.

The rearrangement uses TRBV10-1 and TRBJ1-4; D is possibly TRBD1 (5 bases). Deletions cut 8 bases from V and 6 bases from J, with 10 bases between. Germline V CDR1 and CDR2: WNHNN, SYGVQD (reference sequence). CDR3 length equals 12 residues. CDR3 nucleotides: TGCGCCAGCCCATCGGGGGATGAAAAACTGTTTTTT. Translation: CASPSGDEKLFF.

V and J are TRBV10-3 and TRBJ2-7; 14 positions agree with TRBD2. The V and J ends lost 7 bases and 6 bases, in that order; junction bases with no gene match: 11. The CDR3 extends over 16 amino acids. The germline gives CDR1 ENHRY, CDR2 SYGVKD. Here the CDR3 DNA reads TGTGCCATCAACAGAAAGACTAGCGGGGGGGCCGGCGAGCAGTACTTC. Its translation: CAINRKTSGGAGEQYF.

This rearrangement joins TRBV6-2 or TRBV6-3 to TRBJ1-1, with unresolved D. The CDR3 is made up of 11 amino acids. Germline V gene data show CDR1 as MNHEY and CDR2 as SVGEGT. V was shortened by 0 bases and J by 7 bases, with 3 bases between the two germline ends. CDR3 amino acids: CASSYSLEAFF. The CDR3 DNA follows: TGTGCCAGCAGTTACTCTCTTGAAGCTTTCTTT.

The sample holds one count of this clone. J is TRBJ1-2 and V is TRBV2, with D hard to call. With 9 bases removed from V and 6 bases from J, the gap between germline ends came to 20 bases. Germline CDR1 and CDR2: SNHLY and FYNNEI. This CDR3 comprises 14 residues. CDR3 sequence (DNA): TGTGCCAGTACCTTGGGTGGAGTCAGCCATGGCTACACCTTC. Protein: CASTLGGVSHGYTF.

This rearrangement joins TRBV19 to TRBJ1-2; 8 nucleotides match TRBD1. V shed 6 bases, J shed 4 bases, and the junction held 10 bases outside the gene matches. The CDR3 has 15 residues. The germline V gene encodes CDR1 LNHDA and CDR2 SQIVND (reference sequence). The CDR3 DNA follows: TGTGCCAGTAGCCCCGAAGGCGGACAGGGCTATGGCTACACCTTC. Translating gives CASSPEGGQGYGYTF.

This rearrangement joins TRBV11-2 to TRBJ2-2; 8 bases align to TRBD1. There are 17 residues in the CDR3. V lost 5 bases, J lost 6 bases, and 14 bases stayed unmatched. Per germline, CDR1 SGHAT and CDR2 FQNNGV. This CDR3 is CASSLTGGWGRAGELFF. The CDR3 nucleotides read TGTGCCAGCAGCCTTACAGGGGGTTGGGGAAGGGCCGGGGAGCTGTTTTTT.

DNA for the CDR3: TGTGCCAGCAGCTTATCACAGGGGGCGCGATATAATTCACCCCTCCACTTT. This encodes CASSLSQGARYNSPLHF. The chain joins TRBV7-9 to TRBJ1-6, with 9 bases that match TRBD1. CDR1 and CDR2 from the germline V gene are SEHNR and FQNEAQ (reference sequence). The V segment lost 2 bases and the J segment 4 bases; nucleotides outside the gene matches: 6. This CDR3 spans 17 amino acids.

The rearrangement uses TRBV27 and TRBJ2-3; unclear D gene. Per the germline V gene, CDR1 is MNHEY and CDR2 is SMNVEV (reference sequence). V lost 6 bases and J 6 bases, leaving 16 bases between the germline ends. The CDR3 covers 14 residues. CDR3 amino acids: CASSPDAVVDTQYF. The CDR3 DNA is TGTGCCAGCAGCCCGGACGCCGTAGTCGATACGCAGTATTTT.

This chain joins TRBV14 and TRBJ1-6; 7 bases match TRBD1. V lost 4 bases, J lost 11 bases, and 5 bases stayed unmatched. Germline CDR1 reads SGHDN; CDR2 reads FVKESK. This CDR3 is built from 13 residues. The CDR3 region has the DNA TGTGCCAGCAGCCCTAGACAGGGCCCACCCCTCCACTTT. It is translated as CASSPRQGPPLHF.

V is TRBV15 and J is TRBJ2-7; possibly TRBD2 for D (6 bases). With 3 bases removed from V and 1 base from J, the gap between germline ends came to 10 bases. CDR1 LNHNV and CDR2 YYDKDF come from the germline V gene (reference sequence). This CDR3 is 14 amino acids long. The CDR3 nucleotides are TGTGCCACCAGCAGTCCGGGACTTTCCTACGAGCAGTACTTC. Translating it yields CATSSPGLSYEQYF.